This TCR beta chain appears in the sequencing data of a study of cytomegalovirus exposure and HLA in healthy donors. The germline V gene has CDR1 GTSNPN and CDR2 SVGIG (reference sequence). This CDR3 contains 14 residues. V lost 0 bases and J lost 5, with 11 bases in between. Study results and limitations: TCR beta sequences reportedly predicted most subjects' HLA-A and HLA-B alleles accurately.

Vbeta (60) and Jbeta (13) primers were used in the PCR. Some clones are missing from TCRdb's copy, which holds only in-frame ones; the method was immunoSEQ multiplex PCR. The sample has some 180,000 clones, more than 60% seen once. Comments on this clone: Its antigen is unidentified.

J is TRBJ2-1 and V is TRBV30, with D perhaps matching TRBD1 (6 bases). Specimen: PBMCs. The origin of this receptor is a woman aged 55-70 years in good health and CMV-seropositive. The chain's CDR3 is CAWSVLRTDNEQFF. The CDR3 DNA follows: TGTGCCTGGAGTGTACTGAGGACAGACAATGAGCAGTTCTTC.